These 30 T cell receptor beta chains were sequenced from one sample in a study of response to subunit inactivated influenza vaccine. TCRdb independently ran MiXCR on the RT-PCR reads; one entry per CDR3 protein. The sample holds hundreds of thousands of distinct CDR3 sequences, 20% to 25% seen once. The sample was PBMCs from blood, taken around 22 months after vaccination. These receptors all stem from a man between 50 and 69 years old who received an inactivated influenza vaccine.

The CDR3 is CASSLRAATNTGELFF. The CDR3 nucleotides read TGTGCCAGCAGCTTAAGGGCAGCAACGAACACCGGGGAGCTGTTTTTT. The chain is built from TRBV7-2 and TRBJ2-2; the D is unclear. V shed 2 bases and J shed 0 bases, with 10 bases lying between them. CDR1 is SGHTA and CDR2 is FQGNSA in the germline V gene. The CDR3 extends over 16 amino acids. Filled out from reference TRBV7-2 and TRBJ2-2, the complete variable domain reads GAGVSQSPSNKVTEKGKDVELRCDPISGHTALYWYRQSLGQGLEFLIYFQGNSAPDKSGLPSDRFSAERTGGSVSTLTIQRTQQEDSAVYLCASSLRAATNTGELFFGEGSRLTVL.

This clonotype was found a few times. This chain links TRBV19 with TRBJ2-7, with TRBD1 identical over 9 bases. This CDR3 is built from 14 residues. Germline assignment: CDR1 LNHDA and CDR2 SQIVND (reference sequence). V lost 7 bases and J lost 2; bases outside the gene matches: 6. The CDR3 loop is CASKIGQGPYEQYF. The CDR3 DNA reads TGTGCCAGTAAGATAGGACAGGGGCCCTACGAGCAGTACTTC.

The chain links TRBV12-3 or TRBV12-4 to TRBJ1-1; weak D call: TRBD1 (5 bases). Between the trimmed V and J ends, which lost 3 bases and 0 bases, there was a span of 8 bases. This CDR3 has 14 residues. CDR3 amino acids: CASSLNRMNTEAFF. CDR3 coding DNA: TGTGCCAGCAGTTTGAACAGGATGAACACTGAAGCTTTCTTT.

The CDR3 spells CSARDMQGRQYF. For the CDR3, the DNA is TGCAGTGCTAGAGATATGCAGGGCCGTCAGTACTTC. The rearrangement uses TRBV20-1 and TRBJ2-4, with D perhaps matching TRBD1 (5 bases). There are 12 residues in the CDR3. The V gene's germline CDR1 is DFQATT and CDR2 SNEGSKA (reference sequence). V lost 0 bases to trimming and J lost 12 bases, with 12 bases between them.

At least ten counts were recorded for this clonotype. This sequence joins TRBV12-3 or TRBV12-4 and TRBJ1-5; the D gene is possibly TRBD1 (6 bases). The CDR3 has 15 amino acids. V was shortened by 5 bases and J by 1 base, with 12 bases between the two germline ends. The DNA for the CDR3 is TGTGCCAGCAGTGACATAACAGGGAGCAATCAGCCCCAGCATTTT. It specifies CASSDITGSNQPQHF.

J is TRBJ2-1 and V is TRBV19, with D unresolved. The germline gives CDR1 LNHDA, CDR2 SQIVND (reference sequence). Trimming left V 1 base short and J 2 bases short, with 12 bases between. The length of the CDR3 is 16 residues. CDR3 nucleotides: TGTGCCAGTAGTATAGTTTTTACTACAGCCTACAATGAGCAGTTCTTC. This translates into CASSIVFTTAYNEQFF. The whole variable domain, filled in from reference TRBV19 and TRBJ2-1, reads DGGITQSPKYLFRKEGQNVTLSCEQNLNHDAMYWYRQDPGQGLRLIYYSQIVNDFQKGDIAEGYSVSREKKESFPLTVTSAQKNPTAFYLCASSIVFTTAYNEQFFGPGTRLTVL.

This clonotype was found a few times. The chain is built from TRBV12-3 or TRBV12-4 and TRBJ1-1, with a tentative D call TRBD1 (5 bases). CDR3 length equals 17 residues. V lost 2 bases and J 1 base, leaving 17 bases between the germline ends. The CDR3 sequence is CASSLRSGRAWNTEAFF. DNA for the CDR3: TGTGCCAGCAGTTTAAGGTCGGGCAGGGCCTGGAACACTGAAGCTTTCTTT.

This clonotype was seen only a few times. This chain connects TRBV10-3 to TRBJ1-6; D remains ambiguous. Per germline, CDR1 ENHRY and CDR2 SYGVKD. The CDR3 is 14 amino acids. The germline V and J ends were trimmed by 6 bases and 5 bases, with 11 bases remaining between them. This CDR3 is CAIRFSTDNSPLHF. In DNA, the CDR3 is TGTGCCATCAGGTTTTCTACAGATAATTCACCCCTCCACTTT.

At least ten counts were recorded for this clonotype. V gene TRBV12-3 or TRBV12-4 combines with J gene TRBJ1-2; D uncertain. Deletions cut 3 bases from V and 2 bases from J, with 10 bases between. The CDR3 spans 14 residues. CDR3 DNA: TGTGCCAGCAGTTTCGAGGGCAGGAACTATGGCTACACCTTC. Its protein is CASSFEGRNYGYTF.

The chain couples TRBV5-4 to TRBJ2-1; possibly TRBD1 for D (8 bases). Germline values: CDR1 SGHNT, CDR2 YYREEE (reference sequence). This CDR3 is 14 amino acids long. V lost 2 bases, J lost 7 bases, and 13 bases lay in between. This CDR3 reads CASSFTGGENEQFF. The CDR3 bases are TGTGCCAGCAGCTTCACAGGGGGGGAAAATGAGCAGTTCTTC.

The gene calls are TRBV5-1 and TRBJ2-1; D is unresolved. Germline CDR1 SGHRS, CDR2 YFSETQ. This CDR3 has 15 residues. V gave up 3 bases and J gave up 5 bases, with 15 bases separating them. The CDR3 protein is CASSSSRVRHNEQFF. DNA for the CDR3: TGCGCCAGCAGCTCTTCTAGGGTTCGGCACAATGAGCAGTTCTTC.

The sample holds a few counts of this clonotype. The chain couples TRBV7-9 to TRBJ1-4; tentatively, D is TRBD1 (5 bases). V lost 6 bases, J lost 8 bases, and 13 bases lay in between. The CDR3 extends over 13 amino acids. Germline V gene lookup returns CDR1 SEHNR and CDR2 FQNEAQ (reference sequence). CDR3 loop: CASRPTRGEKLFF. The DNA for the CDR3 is TGTGCCAGCAGACCGACACGGGGGGAAAAACTGTTTTTT.

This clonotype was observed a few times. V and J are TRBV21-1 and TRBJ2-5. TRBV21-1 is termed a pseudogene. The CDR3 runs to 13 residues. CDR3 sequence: CASSKRRQETQYF. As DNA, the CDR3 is TGTGCCAGCAGCAAGAGGAGACAAGAGACCCAGTACTTC.

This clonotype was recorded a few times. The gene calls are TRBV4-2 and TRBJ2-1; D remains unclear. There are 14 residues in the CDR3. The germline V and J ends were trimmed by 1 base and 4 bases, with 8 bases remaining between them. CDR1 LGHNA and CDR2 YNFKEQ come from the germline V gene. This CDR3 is CASSQGMTYNEQFF. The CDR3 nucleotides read TGTGCCAGCAGCCAAGGAATGACATACAATGAGCAGTTCTTC.

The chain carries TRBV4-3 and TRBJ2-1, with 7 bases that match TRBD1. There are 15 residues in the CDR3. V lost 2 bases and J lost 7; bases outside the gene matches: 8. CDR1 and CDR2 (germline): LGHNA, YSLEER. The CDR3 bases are TGCGCCAGCAGCCAATTGTTCACAGGGGAGAATGAGCAGTTCTTC. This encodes CASSQLFTGENEQFF.

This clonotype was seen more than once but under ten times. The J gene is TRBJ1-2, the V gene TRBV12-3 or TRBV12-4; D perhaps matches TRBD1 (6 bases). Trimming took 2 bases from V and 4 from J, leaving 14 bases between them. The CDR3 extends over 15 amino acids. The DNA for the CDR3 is TGTGCCAGCAGTTTACGGCAGGGGCAATTCTATGGCTACACCTTC. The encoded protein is CASSLRQGQFYGYTF.

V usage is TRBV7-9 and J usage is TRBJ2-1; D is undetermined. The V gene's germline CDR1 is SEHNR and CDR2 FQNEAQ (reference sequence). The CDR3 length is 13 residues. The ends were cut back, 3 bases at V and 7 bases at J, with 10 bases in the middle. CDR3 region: CASSFSMGNEQFF. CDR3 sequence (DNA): TGTGCCAGCAGCTTTAGTATGGGAAATGAGCAGTTCTTC.

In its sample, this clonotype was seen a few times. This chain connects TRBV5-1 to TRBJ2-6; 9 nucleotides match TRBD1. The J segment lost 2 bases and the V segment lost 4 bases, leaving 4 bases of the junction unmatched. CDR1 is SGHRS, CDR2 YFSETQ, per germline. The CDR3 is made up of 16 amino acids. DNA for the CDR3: TGCGCCAGCAGCGCCGGACAGGGGACTGGGGCCAACGTCCTGACTTTC. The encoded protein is CASSAGQGTGANVLTF.

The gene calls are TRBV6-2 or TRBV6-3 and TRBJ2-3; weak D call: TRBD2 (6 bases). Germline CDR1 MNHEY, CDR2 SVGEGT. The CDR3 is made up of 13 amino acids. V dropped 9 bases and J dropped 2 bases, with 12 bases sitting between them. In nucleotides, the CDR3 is TGTGCCAGTGAACCGGGAGACACAGATACGCAGTATTTT. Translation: CASEPGDTDTQYF.

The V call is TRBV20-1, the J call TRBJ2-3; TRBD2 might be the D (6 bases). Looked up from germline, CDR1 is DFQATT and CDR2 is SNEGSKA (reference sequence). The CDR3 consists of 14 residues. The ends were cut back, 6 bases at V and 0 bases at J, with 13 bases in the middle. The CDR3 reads CSAHFSGSTDTQYF. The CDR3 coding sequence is TGCAGTGCCCATTTTAGCGGTAGCACAGATACGCAGTATTTT.

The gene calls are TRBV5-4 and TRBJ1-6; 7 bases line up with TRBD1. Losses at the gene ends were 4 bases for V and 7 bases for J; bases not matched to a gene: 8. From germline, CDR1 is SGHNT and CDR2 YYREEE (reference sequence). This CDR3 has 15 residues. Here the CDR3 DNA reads TGTGCCAGCAGCCAGGCCGGGACAGACAATTCACCCCTCCACTTT. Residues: CASSQAGTDNSPLHF.

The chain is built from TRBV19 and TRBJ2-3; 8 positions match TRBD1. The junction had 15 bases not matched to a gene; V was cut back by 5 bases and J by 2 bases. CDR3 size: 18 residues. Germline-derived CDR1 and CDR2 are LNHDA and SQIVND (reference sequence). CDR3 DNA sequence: TGTGCCAGTAGTCTCCGGACAGGGAAGGACTTCTTCACAGATACGCAGTATTTT. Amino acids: CASSLRTGKDFFTDTQYF.

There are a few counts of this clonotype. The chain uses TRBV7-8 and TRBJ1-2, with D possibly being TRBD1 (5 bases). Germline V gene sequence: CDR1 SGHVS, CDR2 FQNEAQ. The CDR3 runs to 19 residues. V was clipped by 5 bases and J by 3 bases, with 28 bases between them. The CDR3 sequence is CASSPLPGTTTTLYYGYTF. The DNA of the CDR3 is TGTGCCAGCAGCCCACTCCCCGGGACGACGACAACCTTATACTATGGCTACACCTTC.

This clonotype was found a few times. The chain's CDR3 is CASSSSDAVVYGYTF. The DNA of the CDR3 is TGTGCCAGCAGTTCCTCGGACGCCGTCGTCTATGGCTACACCTTC. The chain links TRBV12-3 or TRBV12-4 to TRBJ1-2, with D unresolved. Trimming took off 4 bases at V and 4 bases at J, with 16 bases between the two ends. The CDR3 has 15 amino acids.

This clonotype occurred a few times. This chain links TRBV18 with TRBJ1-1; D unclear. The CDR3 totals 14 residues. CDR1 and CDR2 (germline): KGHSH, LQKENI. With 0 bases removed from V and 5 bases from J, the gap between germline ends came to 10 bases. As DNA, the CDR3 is TGTGCCAGCTCACCACCAGAGTCGAAGACTGAAGCTTTCTTT. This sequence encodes CASSPPESKTEAFF.

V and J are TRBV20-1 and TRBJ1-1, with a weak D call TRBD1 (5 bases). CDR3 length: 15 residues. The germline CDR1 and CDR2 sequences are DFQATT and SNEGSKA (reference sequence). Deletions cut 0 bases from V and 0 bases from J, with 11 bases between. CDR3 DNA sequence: TGCAGTGCTAGAGATCGGAAGGGGATGAACACTGAAGCTTTCTTT. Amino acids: CSARDRKGMNTEAFF.

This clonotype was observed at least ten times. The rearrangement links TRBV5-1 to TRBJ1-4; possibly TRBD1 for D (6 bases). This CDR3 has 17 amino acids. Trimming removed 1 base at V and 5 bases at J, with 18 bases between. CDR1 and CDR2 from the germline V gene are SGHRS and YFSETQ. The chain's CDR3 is CASSLSQGGNTNEKLFF. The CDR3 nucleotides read TGCGCCAGCAGCTTGTCACAAGGGGGGAATACGAATGAAAAACTGTTTTTT.

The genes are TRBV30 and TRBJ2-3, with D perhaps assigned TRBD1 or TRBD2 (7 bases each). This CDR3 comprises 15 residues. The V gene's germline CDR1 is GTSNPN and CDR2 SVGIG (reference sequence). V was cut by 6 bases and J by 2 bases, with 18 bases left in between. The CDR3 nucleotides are TGTGCCTGCACCCAGGGGGGGTCCCCCACAGATACGCAGTATTTT. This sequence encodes CACTQGGSPTDTQYF.

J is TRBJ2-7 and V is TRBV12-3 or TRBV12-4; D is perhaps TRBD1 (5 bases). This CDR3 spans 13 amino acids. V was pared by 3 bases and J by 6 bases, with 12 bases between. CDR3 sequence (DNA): TGTGCCAGCAGTTTTCAGGTCAGGGTCGAGCAGTACTTC. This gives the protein CASSFQVRVEQYF.

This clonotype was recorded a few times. CDR3 coding DNA: TGTGCCAGCAGTTTAAGGACTGCCATCCCCTACGAGCAGTACTTC. It encodes CASSLRTAIPYEQYF. V gene TRBV27 combines with J gene TRBJ2-7; a possible D gene is TRBD2 (5 bases). Trimming stripped 2 bases from V and 2 bases from J, with 13 bases between. CDR1 and CDR2 (germline): MNHEY, SMNVEV (reference sequence). The CDR3 runs to 15 residues.